What follows is one T cell receptor (beta chain) and its context. Followed longitudinally, the Seattle patients had been enrolled during active infection. The record originates from a study of blood T cell repertoires in COVID-19. Across the whole study: Material from acute and convalescent COVID-19 was sourced from the United States, Italy and Spain.

Source study methods: Estimation of nucleated cell counts was performed using reference gene primer amplification. The method was immunoSEQ multiplex PCR; TCRdb's version includes in-frame clones alone and lacks a portion of them. V, J and clone size reflect that table, while D and trimming were determined from the DNA. The sample shows fewer than 350,000 clones, about nine tenths of them seen only once. The sample comprised peripheral blood. The receptor's source is a woman under 40 with COVID-19, enrolled during active disease.

The CDR3 coding sequence is TGTGCCAGCAGCGGACGGACAGGGTTGGACGAGCAGTACTTC. Translating gives CASSGRTGLDEQYF. The chain joins TRBV6-5 to TRBJ2-7, with 8 nucleotides matching TRBD1. The CDR3 consists of 14 residues. Per germline, CDR1 MNHEY and CDR2 SVGAGI. The junction had 9 bases not matched to a gene; V was cut back by 6 bases and J by 5 bases.